This T cell receptor beta chain appears in the sequencing data of a study of blood T cell repertoires in COVID-19. Study summary: Specimens from acute and convalescent COVID-19 originated in the United States, Italy and Spain. T cells, B-cell-depleted T cells, or PBMCs supplied cDNA or gDNA.

J lost 4 bases, V lost 0 bases, and 3 bases had no gene match. The CDR3 spans 16 residues. Germline lookup yields CDR1 SGDLS and CDR2 YYNGEE. Original methodology: How many nucleated cells were present was estimated from reference gene primer amplification. Clones were sequenced by immunoSEQ multiplex PCR, and TCRdb holds only the in-frame ones, with some missing. V, J and clone size are those of that table, while D and trimming were read from the DNA. Altogether 210,000 or so clones are present, around 78% being singletons, with the ten largest covering 2.5% to 3%. V is TRBV9 and J is TRBJ2-2; 10 nucleotides line up with TRBD2. This clonotype was sampled from an elderly woman with active or convalescent COVID-19. Sequenced material: peripheral blood. The CDR3 nucleotides are TGTGCCAGCAGCGTAGGGACTAGCGGTTTCACCGGGGAGCTGTTTTTT. Translation: CASSVGTSGFTGELFF.